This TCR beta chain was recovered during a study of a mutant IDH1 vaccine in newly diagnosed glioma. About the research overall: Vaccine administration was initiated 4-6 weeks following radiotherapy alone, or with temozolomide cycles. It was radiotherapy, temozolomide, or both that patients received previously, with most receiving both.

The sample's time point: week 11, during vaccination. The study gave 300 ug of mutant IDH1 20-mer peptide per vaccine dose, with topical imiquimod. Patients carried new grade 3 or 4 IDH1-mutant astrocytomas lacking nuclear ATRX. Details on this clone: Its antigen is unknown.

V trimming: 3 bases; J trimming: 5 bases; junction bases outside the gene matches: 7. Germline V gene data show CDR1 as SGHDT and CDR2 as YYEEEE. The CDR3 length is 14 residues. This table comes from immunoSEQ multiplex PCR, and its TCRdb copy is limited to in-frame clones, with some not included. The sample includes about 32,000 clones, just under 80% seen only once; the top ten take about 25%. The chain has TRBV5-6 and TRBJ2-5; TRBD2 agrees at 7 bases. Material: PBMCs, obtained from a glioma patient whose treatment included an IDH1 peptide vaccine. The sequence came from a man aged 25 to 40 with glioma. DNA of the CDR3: TGTGCCAGCAGCTCAGGACTAGAGACGGAGACCCAGTACTTC. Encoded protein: CASSSGLETETQYF.